These 19 T cell receptor beta chains came from one sample sequenced in a study of blood T cells in healthy people across ages. Primers used in a second PCR of about 6 to 11 cycles were a sample-barcoded 5' primer and a J-beta primer mix. TCRdb reprocessed the 5' RACE reads with MiXCR, giving one entry per CDR3 protein. This table holds some 710,000 distinct CDR3 sequences, around half found once. Input material: blood. The source is a man older than 75 in good health.

This clonotype was seen many times. The rearrangement links TRBV27 to TRBJ2-3; D call uncertain. Germline V gene lookup returns CDR1 MNHEY and CDR2 SMNVEV (reference sequence). Trimming cost V 2 bases and J 0 bases, with 12 bases left between them. CDR3 size: 16 residues. The CDR3 region has the DNA TGTGCCAGCAGTTTAACGGCCGGATCTAGCACAGATACGCAGTATTTT. Translation: CASSLTAGSSTDTQYF.

The chain combines TRBV27 with TRBJ2-7, with D tentatively TRBD1 or TRBD2 (5 bases each). The CDR3 spans 16 residues. The ends were cut back, 1 base at V and 7 bases at J, with 20 bases in the middle. The germline gives CDR1 MNHEY, CDR2 SMNVEV (reference sequence). CDR3 in DNA: TGTGCCAGCAGTTTATTGGGGTTGGGGACCTACAATGAGCAGTACTTC. As protein: CASSLLGLGTYNEQYF.

This clonotype was counted only a few times. The chain carries TRBV10-3 and TRBJ2-1; perhaps TRBD1 as D (5 bases). V gave up 6 bases and J gave up 3 bases, with 12 bases separating them. The V gene's germline CDR1 is ENHRY and CDR2 SYGVKD. The CDR3 has 14 amino acids. CDR3 loop: CAIRIGASYNEQFF. The CDR3 DNA reads as TGTGCCATCAGGATAGGGGCCAGCTACAATGAGCAGTTCTTC.

CDR3 DNA: TGTGCCAGCAGTGAAGCGCCGGGGGACTATGGCTACACCTTC. Amino acids: CASSEAPGDYGYTF. The chain employs TRBV6-1 and TRBJ1-2; maybe TRBD1 (5 bases). Germline V lookup: CDR1 MNHNS, CDR2 SASEGT. Trimming took 0 bases from V and 3 from J, leaving 8 bases between them. The length of the CDR3 is 14 residues.

This clonotype was picked up a small number of times. V is TRBV20-1 and J is TRBJ2-1, with a possible D match to TRBD2 (6 bases). Germline-derived CDR1 and CDR2 are DFQATT and SNEGSKA (reference sequence). There are 12 residues in the CDR3. The CDR3 sequence is CSAGSEWNEQFF. The CDR3 bases are TGCAGCGCGGGGTCAGAGTGGAATGAGCAGTTCTTC.

The J gene is TRBJ1-1, the V gene TRBV20-1, with D possibly matching TRBD1 (6 bases). The CDR3 has 15 amino acids. V was trimmed by 3 bases and J by 4 bases, leaving 18 bases between them. Germline lookup yields CDR1 DFQATT and CDR2 SNEGSKA (reference sequence). CDR3 in DNA: TGCAGTGCTAGGAGAGGGGGGTTTTCGTTCACTGAAGCTTTCTTT. It is translated as CSARRGGFSFTEAFF.

With regard to this clonotype: This may stem from a read error, because a much larger clone lies one nucleotide away. The chain is built from TRBV7-8 and TRBJ2-7; D perhaps matches TRBD2 (5 bases). Trimming took 5 bases from V and 7 from J, leaving 21 bases between them. The CDR3 runs to 15 residues. CDR1 and CDR2 from the germline V gene are SGHVS and FQNEAQ. This chain's CDR3 is CASSPLTRSGDEQYF. For the CDR3, the DNA is TGTGCCAGCAGCCCTTTGACCCGGAGCGGTGATGAGCAGTACTTC.

The chain has TRBV28 and TRBJ1-4; a possible D gene is TRBD1 (5 bases). The V end was cut by 1 base, the J end by 8 bases, with 14 bases between. This CDR3 is 15 amino acids long. Germline CDR1 MDHEN, CDR2 SYDVKM. The CDR3: CASSLSGLGGEKLFF. As DNA, the CDR3 is TGTGCCAGCAGTTTATCGGGGCTGGGAGGGGAAAAACTGTTTTTT.

The J gene is TRBJ1-4, the V gene TRBV2, with D possibly being TRBD1 (5 bases). The V end was cut by 7 bases, the J end by 0 bases, with 18 bases between. CDR1 and CDR2 from the germline V gene are SNHLY and FYNNEI. CDR3 size: 17 residues. The CDR3 DNA follows: TGTGCCAGCACCGAGAGGGCAGGGAGTTCAACTAATGAAAAACTGTTTTTT. Amino acids: CASTERAGSSTNEKLFF.

This clonotype has a handful of counts. The chain links TRBV29-1 to TRBJ2-7; 9 bases line up with TRBD1. V was pared by 7 bases and J by 4 bases, with 8 bases of the junction left unmatched. Germline CDR1 SQVTM, CDR2 ANQGSEA. The CDR3 runs to 13 residues. CDR3 amino acids: CSGFRDRVYEQYF. CDR3 in DNA: TGCAGCGGGTTCCGGGACAGGGTTTACGAGCAGTACTTC.

This clonotype was seen a handful of times. The chain carries TRBV4-2 and TRBJ1-1; 7 bases are a match to TRBD1. There are 14 residues in the CDR3. V trimming: 3 bases; J trimming: 7 bases; junction bases outside the gene matches: 8. Germline values: CDR1 LGHNA, CDR2 YNFKEQ. CDR3 residues: CASSHRGSSDEAFF. The CDR3 DNA sequence: TGTGCCAGCAGCCACAGGGGGTCTAGTGATGAAGCTTTCTTT.

The chain is built from TRBV21-1 and TRBJ2-7; the D segment call TRBD1 is taken from the table without a DNA check. TRBV21-1 is recorded as a pseudogene. CDR3 length: 14 residues. CDR3 amino acids: CASSNDRVSYEQYF. CDR3 DNA sequence: TGTGCCAGCAGCAACGACAGGGTTTCGTACGAGCAGTACTTC.

The table lists this clonotype with a few counts. The chain couples TRBV7-9 to TRBJ2-7; D is tentatively TRBD1 or TRBD2 (5 bases each). CDR1 is SEHNR, CDR2 FQNEAQ, per germline (reference sequence). The length of the CDR3 is 16 residues. Between the trimmed V and J ends, which lost 3 bases and 2 bases, there was a span of 17 bases. The CDR3 nucleotides read TGTGCCAGCAGCTTCGTTTCAATCGGGACCACCTACGAGCAGTACTTC. Its protein product is CASSFVSIGTTYEQYF.

CDR3 region: CASSPGQLVGSPLHF. The CDR3 coding sequence is TGTGCCAGCAGCCCCGGACAGTTGGTTGGTTCACCCCTCCACTTT. The V call is TRBV7-9, the J call TRBJ1-6; perhaps TRBD1 as D (6 bases). The germline V and J ends were trimmed by 5 bases and 9 bases, with 17 bases remaining between them. The CDR3 is 15 amino acids. Germline V gene lookup returns CDR1 SEHNR and CDR2 FQNEAQ (reference sequence).

CDR3 region: CSARKDGSPGANVLTF. As DNA, the CDR3 is TGCAGTGCTCGGAAAGACGGGTCCCCTGGGGCCAACGTCCTGACTTTC. The rearrangement joins TRBV20-1 to TRBJ2-6; D remains ambiguous. The CDR3 sequence is 16 residues long. V lost 5 bases to trimming and J lost 2 bases, with 16 bases between them. Germline CDR1 DFQATT, CDR2 SNEGSKA (reference sequence).

This chain connects TRBV25-1 to TRBJ2-7; D is unresolved. CDR3 size: 15 residues. V lost 2 bases and J lost 0, with 11 bases in between. Germline CDR1 reads MGHDK; CDR2 reads SYGVNS. The CDR3 DNA reads TGTGCCAGCAGTGAAGTCGGGCAGAGCTCCTACGAGCAGTACTTC. Residues: CASSEVGQSSYEQYF.

This clonotype was counted many times. The chain recombines TRBV6-6 with TRBJ2-7; no reliable D call. The V and J ends lost 5 bases and 3 bases respectively, with 11 bases between them. CDR1 is MNHNY and CDR2 is SVGAGI in the germline V gene (reference sequence). This CDR3 is built from 13 residues. The CDR3 is CASSPSGFYEQYF. The CDR3 DNA sequence: TGTGCCAGCAGTCCTTCAGGATTCTACGAGCAGTACTTC.

This clonotype was detected only once. The genes are TRBV12-5 and TRBJ2-7; 8 bases are a match to TRBD1. TRBJ2-4 explains the end of the DNA better; the J call may be wrong. This CDR3 is 14 amino acids long. From germline, CDR1 is LGHNT and CDR2 FRNRAP. Written as DNA, the CDR3 is TGTGCTAGTGGTCGAGCAGGGGGCCGGGACATTCAGTACTTC. Protein product: CASGRAGGRDIQYF.

The J gene is TRBJ2-5, the V gene TRBV9; D is unclear. V lost 0 bases to trimming and J lost 5 bases, with 14 bases between them. The germline V gene has CDR1 SGDLS and CDR2 YYNGEE. This CDR3 has 15 residues. The CDR3 loop is CASSVVGSVTETQYF. The CDR3 DNA reads TGTGCCAGCAGCGTAGTTGGGTCTGTCACGGAGACCCAGTACTTC.